A single sample is the source of the 10 T cell receptor beta chains below, sequenced in a study of shared clonotypes between healthy human individuals. TCRdb's table, derived via immunoSEQ multiplex PCR, lists solely in-frame clones and lacks some. The sample holds 2 million to 2.5 million clones, around 95% seen once. Sequences were obtained from naive CD4+ T cells sorted from blood. Described subset: CD45RA+ positively selected. These receptor sequences come from a man younger than 35 in good health.

In this sample, this clone turned up once. The chain uses TRBV7-8 and TRBJ1-4, with a tentative D call TRBD1 (6 bases). Deletions cut 8 bases from V and 4 bases from J, with 17 bases between. The CDR3 spans 15 residues. The germline V gene has CDR1 SGHVS and CDR2 FQNEAQ. The CDR3 sequence: CASAFTGTINEKLFF. For the CDR3, the DNA is TGTGCCAGCGCCTTTACAGGGACGATTAATGAAAAACTGTTTTTT.

The J gene is TRBJ2-5, the V gene TRBV11-2; 13 bases agree with TRBD2. Germline CDR1 is SGHAT and CDR2 is FQNNGV. The CDR3 spans 16 residues. J lost 2 bases, V lost 4 bases, and 4 bases had no gene match. The CDR3 reads CASSSMGLAGQETQYF. CDR3 DNA sequence: TGTGCCAGCAGCTCAATGGGACTAGCGGGGCAAGAGACCCAGTACTTC.

V gene TRBV6-9 combines with J gene TRBJ1-1; D perhaps matches TRBD1 (5 bases). The CDR3 covers 15 residues. Trimming removed 8 bases from V and 0 bases from J, with 16 bases in between. Germline V gene data show CDR1 as MNHGY and CDR2 as SVAAGI. CDR3 sequence: CASPGTLVLNTEAFF. Here the CDR3 DNA reads TGTGCCAGCCCCGGGACCCTTGTACTGAACACTGAAGCTTTCTTT.

The chain is built from TRBV19 and TRBJ2-1; D is uncertain. Germline CDR1 and CDR2: LNHDA and SQIVND (reference sequence). The V gene lost 2 bases and the J gene lost 5 bases, with 7 bases spanning the gap. The CDR3 contains 13 residues. CDR3 nucleotides: TGTGCCAGTAGTATAATCGCAGACAATGAGCAGTTCTTC. As protein: CASSIIADNEQFF.

The V gene is TRBV5-4, the J gene TRBJ2-3; 7 bases align to TRBD1. From germline, CDR1 is SGHNT and CDR2 YYREEE (reference sequence). J was trimmed by 4 bases and V by 4 bases; bases with no gene match: 3. There are 13 residues in the CDR3. In DNA form, the CDR3 reads TGTGCCAGCAGCGACAGGGTCTCAGATACGCAGTATTTT. Protein: CASSDRVSDTQYF.

The V and J genes are TRBV7-2 and TRBJ2-1, with a tentative D call TRBD2 (6 bases). V gave up 1 base and J gave up 3 bases, with 16 bases separating them. Germline V gene lookup returns CDR1 SGHTA and CDR2 FQGNSA. The CDR3 is 17 residues long. In nucleotides, the CDR3 is TGTGCCAGCAGCTTAGGGATAGCGGACCCGATCTACAATGAGCAGTTCTTC. Residues: CASSLGIADPIYNEQFF.

The chain has TRBV19 and TRBJ1-3; D is unresolved. With 7 bases removed from V and 4 bases from J, the gap between germline ends came to 17 bases. This CDR3 has 15 residues. From germline, CDR1 is LNHDA and CDR2 SQIVND (reference sequence). The CDR3: CASTDSTGVGNTIYF. The DNA for the CDR3 is TGTGCCAGTACCGACTCGACCGGGGTAGGAAACACCATATATTTT.

V and J are TRBV7-9 and TRBJ2-1; 11 bases map to TRBD2. Germline V gene data show CDR1 as SEHNR and CDR2 as FQNEAQ (reference sequence). CDR3 size: 15 residues. Trimming cost V 4 bases and J 9 bases; bases outside gene matches: 8. This CDR3 reads CASSYPGLAVTEQFF. CDR3 bases: TGTGCCAGCAGCTATCCGGGACTAGCGGTTACTGAGCAGTTCTTC.

This rearrangement joins TRBV30 to TRBJ1-5; TRBD1 might be the D (5 bases). CDR3 length equals 12 residues. Germline values: CDR1 GTSNPN, CDR2 SVGIG (reference sequence). Trimming removed 0 bases from V and 16 bases from J, with 16 bases in between. DNA for the CDR3: TGTGCCTGGAGTGTACCCGGGACGGGCCCACATTTT. Amino acids: CAWSVPGTGPHF.

As for this clone: Other nucleotide sequences in the sample specify the same CDR3. The chain employs TRBV4-3 and TRBJ1-1; D is unclear. Trimming took off 0 bases at V and 4 bases at J, with 6 bases between the two ends. The CDR3 sequence is 13 residues long. Germline V gene sequence: CDR1 LGHNA, CDR2 YSLEER. CDR3 amino acids: CASSQDRGTEAFF. For the CDR3, the DNA is TGCGCCAGCAGCCAAGATCGGGGCACTGAAGCTTTCTTT.